Below, 15 T cell receptor beta chains from the same sample are listed, as sequenced in a study of PD-1 blockade in classical Hodgkin lymphoma. Only in-frame clones appear in the TCRdb table, and some are missing; sequencing was by immunoSEQ multiplex PCR. The sample holds approximately 21,000 clones, 85% to 90% seen once. The time point: newly diagnosed, previously untreated cHL patient sample. The investigators isolated CD8+ T cells from thawed PBMCs using magnetic negative selection. Specimen: CD8+ T cells from blood. The receptors were sampled from a human donor with classical Hodgkin lymphoma.

CDR3 in amino acids: CASSYRVMGGYTF. The CDR3 DNA is TGTGCCAGTAGTTACCGGGTAATGGGGGGCTACACCTTC. The J gene is TRBJ1-2, the V gene TRBV19, with unresolved D. Germline CDR1 and CDR2: LNHDA and SQIVND (reference sequence). This CDR3 has 13 residues. The germline V and J ends were trimmed by 5 bases and 8 bases, with 15 bases remaining between them.

The V call is TRBV9, the J call TRBJ1-2; 10 nucleotides match TRBD1. CDR3 size: 14 residues. The junction had 6 bases not matched to a gene; V was cut back by 3 bases and J by 7 bases. Germline CDR1 and CDR2: SGDLS and YYNGEE. The DNA for the CDR3 is TGTGCCAGCAGCGGGCGACAGGGGGCGGCTGGCTACACCTTC. Translated, it gives CASSGRQGAAGYTF.

This clone was seen just once. CDR3 amino acids: CASSLGTSGQYF. CDR3 DNA sequence: TGTGCCAGCAGCTTGGGCACCAGCGGGCAGTACTTC. The chain uses TRBV5-4 and TRBJ2-7; possibly TRBD2 for D (5 bases). CDR1 and CDR2 (germline): SGHNT, YYREEE (reference sequence). The ends were cut back, 0 bases at V and 9 bases at J, with 10 bases in the middle. The CDR3 consists of 12 residues.

This chain joins TRBV6-5 and TRBJ2-7; the D gene is possibly TRBD2 (5 bases). The CDR3 totals 13 residues. The V gene lost 6 bases and the J gene lost 3 bases, with 12 bases spanning the gap. Germline loops: CDR1 MNHEY, CDR2 SVGAGI. Here the CDR3 DNA reads TGTGCCAGCAGCCAAAACCGGGACTACGAGCAGTACTTC. Encoded protein: CASSQNRDYEQYF.

This clone was found once. The genes are TRBV11-2 and TRBJ1-1; the D is unclear. From germline, CDR1 is SGHAT and CDR2 FQNNGV. The V end was cut by 2 bases, the J end by 2 bases, with 0 bases between. This CDR3 has 11 amino acids. CDR3 residues: CASSLNTEAFF. The DNA of the CDR3 is TGTGCCAGCAGCTTAAACACTGAAGCTTTCTTT.

The chain has TRBV6-1 and TRBJ1-1; D remains ambiguous. The CDR3 runs to 11 residues. In germline, CDR1 is MNHNS, CDR2 SASEGT. V was pared by 7 bases and J by 0 bases, with 3 bases between. CDR3 protein: CASNMNTEAFF. CDR3 bases: TGTGCCAGCAACATGAACACTGAAGCTTTCTTT.

V is TRBV6-6 and J is TRBJ2-7, with 9 bases that match TRBD2. J lost 3 bases, V lost 4 bases, and 4 bases had no gene match. Germline CDR1 and CDR2: MNHNY and SVGAGI (reference sequence). The CDR3 loop spans 14 amino acids. CDR3 in DNA: TGTGCCAGCAGTTCTGGGACTAGCTACTACGAGCAGTACTTC. Encoded protein: CASSSGTSYYEQYF.

The chain joins TRBV19 to TRBJ2-2, with a possible D match to TRBD1 (6 bases). V lost 3 bases and J 0 bases, leaving 23 bases between the germline ends. This CDR3 is built from 20 residues. Germline loops: CDR1 LNHDA, CDR2 SQIVND (reference sequence). CDR3 loop: CASSITLVYPDRANTGELFF. The CDR3 DNA follows: TGTGCCAGTAGTATTACCCTAGTATACCCGGACAGAGCGAACACCGGGGAGCTGTTTTTT.

J is TRBJ2-7 and V is TRBV11-2; TRBD1 matches 7 bases. The CDR3 has 15 residues. Germline V gene lookup returns CDR1 SGHAT and CDR2 FQNNGV. With 0 bases clipped from V and 2 bases from J, the junction kept 4 bases outside the gene matches. CDR3 region: CASSLERGPAYEQYF. CDR3 bases: TGTGCCAGCAGCTTAGAAAGGGGGCCCGCCTACGAGCAGTACTTC.

The V and J genes are TRBV11-2 and TRBJ2-2; D might be TRBD2 (5 bases). The CDR3 sequence is 16 residues long. Germline V gives CDR1 SGHAT, CDR2 FQNNGV. Trimming took 4 bases from V and 4 from J, leaving 16 bases between them. CDR3 nucleotide sequence: TGTGCCAGCAGCTCCCAGTCCCCCCGGGGCACCGGGGAGCTGTTTTTT. Amino acids: CASSSQSPRGTGELFF.

This chain connects TRBV7-6 to TRBJ2-7, with TRBD2 matching over 13 bases. J was trimmed by 7 bases and V by 1 base; bases with no gene match: 13. Germline loops: CDR1 SGHVS, CDR2 FNYEAQ. The CDR3 sequence is 18 residues long. CDR3 region: CASSLVPFTSGRAWEQYF. CDR3 nucleotide sequence: TGTGCCAGCAGCTTAGTGCCCTTTACTAGCGGGAGGGCCTGGGAGCAGTACTTC.

This rearrangement joins TRBV5-6 to TRBJ2-7; 7 bases match TRBD2. J gave up 4 bases and V 4 bases, and 14 bases lay outside the gene matches. CDR3 length equals 16 residues. From germline, CDR1 is SGHDT and CDR2 YYEEEE. The CDR3 DNA is TGTGCCAGCAGCCCCGCGGGGGAGGCCCCTCTATACGAGCAGTACTTC. Protein product: CASSPAGEAPLYEQYF.

This chain links TRBV6-4 with TRBJ1-6, with no clear D. CDR1 MRHNA and CDR2 SNTAGT come from the germline V gene. CDR3 length: 14 amino acids. Trimming cost V 4 bases and J 6 bases, with 10 bases left between them. Here the CDR3 DNA reads TGTGCCAGCAGTGTCTGGGAATTTAATTCACCCCTCCACTTT. As protein: CASSVWEFNSPLHF.

V usage is TRBV5-1 and J usage is TRBJ2-5; 9 nucleotides align to TRBD2. The CDR3 is 14 residues long. Germline lookup yields CDR1 SGHRS and CDR2 YFSETQ. V was pared by 0 bases and J by 5 bases, with 2 bases of the junction left unmatched. CDR3 coding DNA: TGCGCCAGCAGCTTGGAGCGGGGGGAGGAGACCCAGTACTTC. Its protein is CASSLERGEETQYF.

The chain's CDR3 is CASNTGSGGPYEQYF. DNA of the CDR3: TGTGCCAGCAATACGGGATCGGGCGGACCCTACGAGCAGTACTTC. V gene TRBV2 combines with J gene TRBJ2-7; D may be TRBD2 (5 bases). The V and J ends lost 7 bases and 2 bases respectively, with 18 bases between them. Germline-derived CDR1 and CDR2 are SNHLY and FYNNEI. The CDR3 is 15 amino acids.